The clone carrying this T cell receptor (beta chain) is medium-sized. Its antigen is unknown. This specimen comes from a study of OX40 agonist ivuxolimab in advanced cancers. Overall study findings and caveats: The antigens recognized by the expanded peripheral T cells, that is their antigen specificity, were not determined. Clones of CD4+ and CD8+ blood T cells grew by week 6 at doses of 0.1 to 3.0 mg/kg.

CDR3 size: 11 residues. Trimming removed 10 bases at V and 6 bases at J, with 9 bases between. CDR1 and CDR2 from the germline V gene are MNHNY and SVGAGI (reference sequence). The protocol was immunoSEQ multiplex PCR, while the TCRdb copy is restricted to in-frame clones and leaves out a portion. The repertoire holds tens of thousands of clones, with 70% to 90% as singletons. Material: CD4+ or CD8+ T cells sorted from blood, obtained in a trial of the OX40 agonist ivuxolimab. This receptor was taken from an adult with an advanced solid tumor such as melanoma, head and neck, liver or kidney cancer. The gene calls are TRBV6-6 and TRBJ2-2; D unresolved. DNA of the CDR3: TGTGCCACCTATGGGGCCGGGGAGCTGTTTTTT. It codes for CATYGAGELFF.